This TCR beta chain comes out of a study of blood T cell repertoires in COVID-19. About the study: Samples taken during acute and convalescent COVID-19 were collected in the United States, Italy and Spain.

In germline, CDR1 is MDHEN, CDR2 SYDVKM. Trimming took 7 bases from V and 5 from J, leaving 11 bases between them. The length of the CDR3 is 12 residues. In the original processing: From reference gene primer amplification, estimates of nucleated cell counts were derived. Sequencing was performed with immunoSEQ multiplex PCR; in TCRdb, only in-frame clones are kept and a portion is missing. The V and J calls and clone size come from that table; D and trimming were worked out from the DNA. The data contain under 300,000 clones, 85% of them singletons. The receptor comes from a woman aged 60 to 75 with active or convalescent COVID-19. The chain combines TRBV28 with TRBJ2-5; perhaps TRBD2 as D (6 bases). Sequenced sample: peripheral blood. The CDR3: CASNRGGETQYF. The CDR3 nucleotides are TGTGCCAGCAATAGAGGAGGGGAGACCCAGTACTTC.